The clone carrying this T cell receptor beta chain turned up a few times. The antigen is not known. TCRdb ran MiXCR on the reads and lists one entry per CDR3 protein. The sample lists some 600,000 distinct CDR3 sequences, 20% to 25% seen once, with 8% in the top ten. This entry is derived from a study of T cell repertoires in cytomegalovirus infection. Study as a whole: CMV infection plus the matching HLA type was flagged by public TCR beta signatures.

The germline gives CDR1 MNHEY, CDR2 SVGAGI. V was clipped by 2 bases and J by 7 bases; unmatched bases: 9. The CDR3 sequence is 15 residues long. Findings of the study overall: The study found HLA-C-restricted CMV-specific TCR beta clonotypes dominating the ex vivo response.

The chain has TRBV6-5 and TRBJ1-1, with TRBD1 matching over 8 bases. The TCR originated in a human donor in good health (CMV status not recorded). Some clones in this sample may be carry-over from other donors' samples. The sample was CD8+ T cells from PBMCs. CDR3 nucleotides: TGTGCCAGCAGTTACCCGAGACAGGGGCGGGTTGAAGCTTTCTTT. It yields the protein CASSYPRQGRVEAFF.